The sequence of this T cell receptor beta chain was determined in a study of CD8 T cells in ankylosing spondylitis. The CDR3 sequence is 14 residues long. CDR1 and CDR2 (germline): MNHNS, SASEGT. The V end was cut by 8 bases, the J end by 1 base, with 11 bases between. About this clonotype itself: What it recognizes is unknown.

Library preparation for TCR beta used quantitative 5'-RACE with molecular barcodes. TCRdb reanalysed the 5' RACE reads using MiXCR and keeps one entry per CDR3 protein. The top ten clones hold about 14% of a sample with roughly 150,000 distinct CDR3 sequences, 9.8% of them seen once. Study outcomes and limitations: Reactive arthritis synovial fluid and blood previously showed some of these motif variants. Significantly higher representation of disease-linked clones was reported for matched ankylosing spondylitis synovial fluid. Several highly homologous variants made up a TCR beta motif that seemed to typify ankylosing spondylitis blood.

J is TRBJ2-2 and V is TRBV6-1; possibly TRBD2 for D (5 bases). The source of this sequence is a female donor with ankylosing spondylitis or in good health (not recorded which). Sequenced sample: blood, either unsorted or a sorted T cell fraction (not recorded which). The CDR3 sequence: CASRAGRNTGELFF. The CDR3 DNA reads as TGTGCCAGCCGGGCGGGCAGGAACACCGGGGAGCTGTTTTTT.